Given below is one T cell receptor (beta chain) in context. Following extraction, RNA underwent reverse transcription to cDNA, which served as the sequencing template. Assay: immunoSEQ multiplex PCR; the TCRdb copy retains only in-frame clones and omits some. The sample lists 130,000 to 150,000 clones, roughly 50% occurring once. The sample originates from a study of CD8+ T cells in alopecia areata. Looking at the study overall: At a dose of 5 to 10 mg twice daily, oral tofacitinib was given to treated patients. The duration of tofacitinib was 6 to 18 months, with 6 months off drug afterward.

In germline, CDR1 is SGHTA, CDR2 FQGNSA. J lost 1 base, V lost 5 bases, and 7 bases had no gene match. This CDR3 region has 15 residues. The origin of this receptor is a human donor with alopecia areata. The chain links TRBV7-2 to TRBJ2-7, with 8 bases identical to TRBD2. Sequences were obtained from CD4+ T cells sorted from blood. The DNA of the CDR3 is TGTGCCAGCAGCCTGAGCGGGAGTGGGTCCTACGAGCAGTACTTC. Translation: CASSLSGSGSYEQYF.